The 4 T cell receptor beta chains listed next were all sequenced from one sample in a study of CD4 T cells in relation to SARS-CoV-2 and coronaviruses. The unexposed donors gave CD4+ T cells in 2011-2018, prior to COVID-19. CD4+ T cells were isolated from the cells after 10 days of culture. The assay was immunoSEQ multiplex PCR, and TCRdb's table has in-frame clones only and misses some. The data contain about 29,000 clones, less than 80% of them singletons. No antigen has been assigned to these receptors. The sequencing sample was made of CD4+ T cells from PBMCs, cultured in vitro. The source of these receptors is a human donor in good health.

This CDR3 reads CASINGGERAYNEQFF. CDR3 sequence (DNA): TGTGCCAGCATTAACGGGGGGGAGAGGGCCTACAATGAGCAGTTCTTC. V is TRBV11-1 and J is TRBJ2-1; 8 positions match TRBD2. V shed 7 bases and J 2 bases; nucleotides not matched to a gene: 10. The germline V gene has CDR1 SGHAT and CDR2 FQDESV (reference sequence). This CDR3 has 16 residues.

This sequence joins TRBV7-6 and TRBJ2-1; the D gene is possibly TRBD2 (6 bases). The CDR3 loop spans 16 amino acids. From germline, CDR1 is SGHVS and CDR2 FNYEAQ. V lost 0 bases to trimming and J lost 0 bases, with 9 bases between them. The CDR3 here is CASSLASGPSYNEQFF. In nucleotides, the CDR3 is TGTGCCAGCAGCTTAGCAAGCGGGCCCTCCTACAATGAGCAGTTCTTC.

The J gene is TRBJ2-2, the V gene TRBV6-5, with 14 positions matching TRBD2. V lost 5 bases and J lost 6; bases outside the gene matches: 2. The CDR3 length is 15 residues. The V gene's germline CDR1 is MNHEY and CDR2 SVGAGI. The CDR3 DNA is TGTGCCAGCAGTACGGGACTAGCGGGAGCCGGGGAGCTGTTTTTT. Its translation: CASSTGLAGAGELFF.

This clone occurred once. V is TRBV19 and J is TRBJ2-2; D ambiguous. Germline V lookup: CDR1 LNHDA, CDR2 SQIVND (reference sequence). V was trimmed by 6 bases and J by 5 bases, leaving 13 bases between them. This CDR3 has 14 amino acids. The CDR3 sequence is CASRANTETGELFF. In DNA form, the CDR3 reads TGTGCCAGTAGAGCAAATACTGAGACCGGGGAGCTGTTTTTT.